The source of this T cell receptor (beta chain) is a study of radiotherapy plus CTLA-4 blockade in lung cancer (dated by TCRdb to the late 2010s). Turning to the overall study: Objective responses were observed in 15% to 20% of enrolled patients, and disease control was achieved in around 30%.

The study evaluated CTLA-4 blockade (ipilimumab) given together with focal radiation therapy in patients who had chemo-refractory metastatic non-small-cell lung cancer. Study-level results and caveats: The strongest predictors of response were reported to be early dynamic shifts in blood T cell clones along with a rise in serum interferon-beta following radiation. After treatment with radiotherapy and ipilimumab, TCR clones that originated in tumors expanded in peripheral blood.

Counted from cysteine to phenylalanine, this CDR3 has 18 amino acids. The only DNA kept is the CDR3, 54 bases in frame from the first base. V loses 3 bases of germline sequence and J loses 0 bases, and the interval between the two ends is 21 bases. Looking up the germline V gene yields CDR1 SGHRS and CDR2 YFSETQ. As concerns this clone: Its antigen remains undetermined. No clone much larger than this one lies a single base away; base qualities are absent.

To prepare the library, the immunoSEQ multiplex PCR assay was applied. In TCRdb, the immuneACCESS table is reduced to in-frame sequences with V and J assigned. These tables do not hold every clone; where another copy was compared, an unresolved V gene accounts for under half, and the others remain unexplained. A total of roughly 130,000 clones appear in this sample, just under 90% of them only once. The top ten clones comprise roughly 7% of the sample. The rearranged segments are TRBV5-1 and TRBJ1-2; confidence is insufficient to name the D gene. The origin of this receptor is a human donor with non-small cell lung cancer that progressed on radiotherapy plus ipilimumab. The material sequenced was peripheral blood, taken from a patient treated with radiotherapy plus ipilimumab. This receptor has the CDR3 CASSSPSSGSGANYGYTF. Here is the DNA: TGCGCCAGCAGCTCCCCAAGTAGCGGGTCGGGAGCTAACTATGGCTACACCTTC.